These T cell receptor beta chains were read from a single sample in a study of blood T cell repertoires in COVID-19. Generated by immunoSEQ multiplex PCR, the TCRdb table keeps only in-frame clones and is missing some. The sample records hundreds of thousands of clones, 85% being singletons. The material sequenced was peripheral blood. These receptors originate from a man in his fifties or sixties with active or convalescent COVID-19. The CDR3 runs from the conserved cysteine through the conserved F or W. A D gene is named only where the DNA matches it firmly. Some rows have no size entry. The others give once, few or many, or a class for an expanded clone.

v_gene	j_gene	abundance	d_gene	CDR3nt	CDR3aa
TRBV28	TRBJ2-6	NA	TRBD1	TGTGCCAGCCTAGGGGACAGGGGGATCTCTGGGGCCAACGTCCTGACTTTC	CASLGDRGISGANVLTF
TRBV9	TRBJ2-1	NA	TRBD1	TGTGCCAGCAGTCCCGGGACAGGGGCTCTAGATGAGCAGTTCTTC	CASSPGTGALDEQFF
TRBV20-1	TRBJ1-3	NA	NA	TGCAGTGCTTCGTCTGGAAACACCATATATTTT	CSASSGNTIYF
TRBV21-1	TRBJ1-6	NA	NA	TGTGCCAGCAGCAAAGGTCGGGGAACAGGGGGCGGTAATTCACCCCTCCACTTT	CASSKGRGTGGGNSPLHF
TRBV25-1	TRBJ2-5	NA	NA	TGTGCCAGCAGTTCTCGAGGGGGGACCCAGTACTTC	CASSSRGGTQYF
TRBV4-3	TRBJ2-5	NA	NA	TGCGCCAGCAGCCAAGAATGGGCAGGGACTCTGTACCAAGAGACCCAGTACTTC	CASSQEWAGTLYQETQYF
TRBV29-1	TRBJ1-1	NA	NA	TGCAGCGTTGGGTCGATCCGAGGGGGCACTGAAGCTTTCTTT	CSVGSIRGGTEAFF
TRBV18	TRBJ2-2	NA	NA	TGTGCCACCTCCCGGGAACCCCCCACCGGGGAGCTGTTTTTT	CATSREPPTGELFF
TRBV28	TRBJ1-1	once	TRBD1	TGTGCCAGCAGACTAAGGGGGCGTGGCACTGAAGCTTTCTTT	CASRLRGRGTEAFF
TRBV5-1	TRBJ2-2	few	TRBD2	TGCGCCAGCTTAGCGGGATCGAACACCGGGGAGCTGTTTTTT	CASLAGSNTGELFF
TRBV18	TRBJ1-2	NA	TRBD1	TGTGCCAGCTCACCAGAACCGGGACAGGGGGCCGATGGCTACACCTTC	CASSPEPGQGADGYTF
TRBV4-1	TRBJ2-7	NA	NA	TGCGCCAGCAGCCAAGAGGCTAGCGACTCCTACGAGCAGTACTTC	CASSQEASDSYEQYF
TRBV3-1/TRBV3-2	TRBJ1-4	NA	NA	TGTGCCAGCAGCCGACAACGGGGACTTAATGAAAAACTGTTTTTT	CASSRQRGLNEKLFF
TRBV11-2	TRBJ1-4	NA	NA	TGTGCCAGCAGCTTAGTCGCGGGGGTGCCAGAAAATGAAAAACTGTTTTTT	CASSLVAGVPENEKLFF
TRBV29-1	TRBJ1-4	NA	TRBD1	TGCAGCGTTGAACAACCCTTGGGGCGAACAGGGGGCACTAATGAAAAACTGTTTTTT	CSVEQPLGRTGGTNEKLFF
TRBV5-4	TRBJ2-5	NA	NA	TGTGCCGTCGGGGAGACCCAGTACTTC	CAVGETQYF
TRBV5-1	TRBJ2-7	few	NA	TGCGCCAGCAGCCGGGACTCTGCTGAGGATTTGTACTTC	CASSRDSAEDLYF
TRBV5-6	TRBJ1-6	many	NA	TGTGCCAGCAGCTACCTGGACACAGCGTATAATTCACCCCTCCACTTT	CASSYLDTAYNSPLHF
TRBV4-1	TRBJ2-7	NA	NA	TGCGCCAGCAGCCAAGGGCGAGCGGTCTCCTACGAGCAGTACTTC	CASSQGRAVSYEQYF
TRBV7-9	TRBJ1-2	NA	TRBD1	TGTGCCAGCAGCTTACCTACAGGGGCGGGCTACACCTTC	CASSLPTGAGYTF
TRBV9	TRBJ2-2	NA	NA	TGTGCCAGCAGCCTACTTTCGGGGGCCGGGGAGCTGTTTTTT	CASSLLSGAGELFF
TRBV29-1	TRBJ2-7	few	TRBD2	TGCAGCGCCTCGACTAGCGGGAGTTCCTACGAGCAGTACTTC	CSASTSGSSYEQYF
TRBV6-5	TRBJ1-6	NA	TRBD1	TGTGCCAGCAGTAAGAGACAGGGGTCGGATTCACCCCTCCACTTT	CASSKRQGSDSPLHF
TRBV7-7	TRBJ1-6	NA	NA	TGTGCCAGCAGCTCAGAAACAGGTTCACCCCTCCACTTT	CASSSETGSPLHF
TRBV7-2	TRBJ1-6	once	TRBD1	TGTGCCAGCAGCCAAACCTCAGGGGGCTCCTATAATTCACCCCTCCACTTT	CASSQTSGGSYNSPLHF
TRBV7-9	TRBJ2-1	NA	TRBD1	TGTGCCAGCAGCTTTTGGACAGGGGGCGGTCGACACAATGAGCAGTTCTTC	CASSFWTGGGRHNEQFF
TRBV7-9	TRBJ2-1	NA	NA	TGTGCCAGCAGCTTAGGGGCCGGTGAGCAGTTCTTC	CASSLGAGEQFF
TRBV11-1	TRBJ1-2	NA	NA	TGTGCCAGCAGCCCGGGCGGACAGCGGTACTATGGCTACACCTTC	CASSPGGQRYYGYTF
TRBV30	TRBJ2-4	NA	TRBD2	TGTGCCTGGAGTGTACTAGCGGGAGGGAGGGGAGCCAAAAACATTCAGTACTTC	CAWSVLAGGRGAKNIQYF
TRBV1	TRBJ2-7	NA	NA	TGCACCAGCAGCCCGGGACTAGCGCACGAGCAGTACTTC	CTSSPGLAHEQYF
TRBV7-2	TRBJ2-1	few	TRBD1	TGTGCCAGCAGCCTCGACAGGGTGTCCTACAATGAGCAGTTCTTC	CASSLDRVSYNEQFF
TRBV6-5	TRBJ2-7	many	TRBD1	TGTGCCAGCAGTTACTCGTACAGGGGGACCTACGAGCAGTACTTC	CASSYSYRGTYEQYF
TRBV15	TRBJ2-7	NA	TRBD1	TGTGCCACCAGCAGAGACAGGGGGCGAACCTACGAGCAGTACTTC	CATSRDRGRTYEQYF
TRBV4-2	TRBJ2-7	NA	NA	TGTGCCAGCAGCCAAGATGGGGCCACCTACGAGCAGTACTTC	CASSQDGATYEQYF
TRBV25-1	TRBJ2-2	NA	NA	TGTGCCAGCAGCGATATCGGAGGCGGGGAGCTGTTTTTT	CASSDIGGGELFF
TRBV28	TRBJ1-6	NA	NA	TGTGCCACAGTCCTAGCGGGTTCACCCCTCCACTTT	CATVLAGSPLHF
TRBV7-3	TRBJ2-2	once	NA	TGTGCCAGCAGAATGGACAGTCGGAGGGGGGAGCTGTTTTTT	CASRMDSRRGELFF
TRBV5-1	TRBJ1-1	NA	NA	TGCGCCGGTAGGGAGGGGGAATCCACTGAAGCTTTCTTT	CAGREGESTEAFF
TRBV19	TRBJ1-5	NA	TRBD1	TGTGCCAGTAGACGGGACAGTTATAGCAATCAGCCCCAGCATTTT	CASRRDSYSNQPQHF
TRBV5-5	TRBJ1-1	NA	TRBD1	TGTGCCAGCAGGGATTGGGACAGGGGAACGGACACTGAAGCTTTCTTT	CASRDWDRGTDTEAFF
TRBV7-8	TRBJ2-5	NA	NA	TGTGCCAGCTCCCAAGGGGCCCTTGGAGAGACCCAGTACTTC	CASSQGALGETQYF
TRBV12-5	TRBJ1-2	NA	NA	TGTGCTAGTGGTTTGGAGGCCAGGTCCTATGGCTACACCTTC	CASGLEARSYGYTF
TRBV5-1	TRBJ2-2	NA	TRBD2	TGCGCCAGCAGGGGACTAGCGGCGAACACCGGGGAGCTGTTTTTT	CASRGLAANTGELFF